This is a list of T cell receptor beta chains from one sample in a study of cytomegalovirus exposure and HLA in healthy donors. This table comes from immunoSEQ multiplex PCR, and its TCRdb copy is limited to in-frame clones, with some not included. In all, the sample yields tens of thousands of clones. Input material: PBMCs. The receptors shown here come from a woman in her thirties or forties in good health and CMV-seropositive. Both conserved end residues are part of each CDR3. The D gene is left open where the match is weak.

V gene	J gene	D gene	CDR3 DNA	CDR3 protein
TRBV12-5	TRBJ2-7	.	TGTGCTAGTGGTTCCCGCGGTCCTATAGAGCAGTACTTC	CASGSRGPIEQYF
TRBV6-6	TRBJ1-1	.	TGTGCCAGCAGTTTAGCAGCGTCTACCACTGAAGCTTTCTTT	CASSLAASTTEAFF
TRBV6-5	TRBJ2-7	.	TGTGCCAGCCAACGAGCCCTAACCTACGAGCAGTACTTC	CASQRALTYEQYF
TRBV19	TRBJ2-5	TRBD1	TGTGCCAGTAGCACTACCGGGACAGGGTTCCAAGAGACCCAGTACTTC	CASSTTGTGFQETQYF
TRBV19	TRBJ2-2	.	TGTGCCAGTAGTATAGGACAGGACACCGGGGAGCTGTTTTTT	CASSIGQDTGELFF
TRBV10-3	TRBJ1-4	TRBD1	TGTGCCATCAGGGACAGGGTCGGCGAAAAACTGTTTTTT	CAIRDRVGEKLFF
TRBV28	TRBJ2-7	TRBD2	TGTGCCAGCGTGGGCGGGGGGGCCTCCAGCTCCTACGAGCAGTACTTC	CASVGGGASSSYEQYF
TRBV5-4	TRBJ2-3	TRBD2	TGTGCCAGCAGCGCAGCGGGGGGGAATATAGATACGCAGTATTTT	CASSAAGGNIDTQYF
TRBV11-3	TRBJ2-4	TRBD2	TGTGCCAGCAGCCGGGACTACCACGCCAAAAACATTCAGTACTTC	CASSRDYHAKNIQYF
TRBV7-2	TRBJ1-1	.	TGTGCCAGCAGCTTTGGGGAGGGTGAAGCTTTCTTT	CASSFGEGEAFF
TRBV7-2	TRBJ1-6	.	TGTGCCAGCAGCTTAGCCCCCGGCGGGAATTCACCCCTCCACTTT	CASSLAPGGNSPLHF
TRBV6-1	TRBJ2-5	TRBD2	TGTGCCAGCAGTGAATCCGTAGCGGGAGAGACCCAGTACTTC	CASSESVAGETQYF
TRBV6-5	TRBJ1-5	.	TGTGCCAGCAGTTACGGCAGGGCAGGTGCTCAGCCCCAGCATTTT	CASSYGRAGAQPQHF
TRBV4-2	TRBJ1-5	TRBD1	TGTGCCAGCAGCCAAGTTGACTCCCGCATCCCGGGACAGGGCAATCAGCCCCAGCATTTT	CASSQVDSRIPGQGNQPQHF
TRBV4-3	TRBJ2-3	TRBD2	TGCGCCAGCAGCCAAGAGCGCGCGGGGGGACCCACAGATACGCAGTATTTT	CASSQERAGGPTDTQYF
TRBV6-1	TRBJ1-5	.	TGTGCCAGCAGCCCGACAGGAAATAGCAATCAGCCCCAGCATTTT	CASSPTGNSNQPQHF
TRBV6-5	TRBJ1-1	.	TGTGCCAGCAGTTACAGGGGCAGGCGAACTGAAGCTTTCTTT	CASSYRGRRTEAFF
TRBV11-3	TRBJ2-3	.	TGTGCCAGCAGCTTAGAATCCACAGATACGCGGTATTTT	CASSLESTDTRYF
TRBV4-1	TRBJ1-1	.	TGCGCCAGCAGCCAAGTTACGAAGAGGACAGAAGAAGCTTTCTTT	CASSQVTKRTEEAFF
TRBV7-9	TRBJ1-2	.	TGTGCCAGCAGCACGACACAGGGCGCCTATGGCTACACCTTC	CASSTTQGAYGYTF
TRBV11-2	TRBJ1-2	.	TGTGCCAGCAGCCCTCTCAGGGGATTGCTTTCCCCTAACTATGGCTACACCTTC	CASSPLRGLLSPNYGYTF
TRBV6-5	TRBJ2-7	.	TGTGCCAGCAGTTACGACAGGACGAGGGGAGAGCAGTACTTC	CASSYDRTRGEQYF
TRBV9	TRBJ1-3	TRBD1	TGTGCCAGCAGCCGTGGACAGGGGCCTGGAAACACCATATATTTT	CASSRGQGPGNTIYF
TRBV7-2	TRBJ2-7	TRBD1	TGTGCCAGCAGCTTAGAGACAGGGTTAACCTACGAGCAGTACTTC	CASSLETGLTYEQYF
TRBV4-1	TRBJ2-7	.	TGCGCCAGCAGCCAAGGGGCTAGCGCAACCTACGAGCAGTACTTC	CASSQGASATYEQYF
TRBV7-2	TRBJ1-2	TRBD1	TGTGCCAGCAGCTCGGGACAGCAGAATGGCTACACCTTC	CASSSGQQNGYTF
TRBV18	TRBJ2-2	TRBD2	TGTGCCAGCTCACCGAGGACTAGCGGGGGAACCGGGGAGCTGTTTTTT	CASSPRTSGGTGELFF
TRBV27	TRBJ1-1	.	TGTGCCAGCAGTTCCTCAAGTGGAGGGTTTGAAGCTTTCTTT	CASSSSSGGFEAFF
TRBV13	TRBJ2-5	TRBD2	TGTGCCAGCAGCTTAGGAGGGCTAGCGGGGCGCTCCCAGGAGACCCAGTACTTC	CASSLGGLAGRSQETQYF
TRBV29-1	TRBJ2-5	TRBD2	TGCAGCGCCCACAGTTCGGGGGGAGAGACCCAGTACTTC	CSAHSSGGETQYF
TRBV28	TRBJ2-7	TRBD2	TGTGCCAGCACCCAAAGCGGGAGCTCCTACGAGCAGTACTTC	CASTQSGSSYEQYF
TRBV5-4	TRBJ2-7	TRBD2	TGTGCCAGCAGCACACTAGCGGGAGCTGTGGGCGAGCAGTACTTC	CASSTLAGAVGEQYF
TRBV7-9	TRBJ1-1	.	TGTGCCAGCAGCTTAGAGAGGGCTAACACTGAAGCTTTCTTT	CASSLERANTEAFF
TRBV6-5	TRBJ2-7	.	TGTGCCAGCAGTTACTTCCAGGAGGGCTCCTACGAGCAGTACTTC	CASSYFQEGSYEQYF
TRBV9	TRBJ1-2	TRBD1	TGTGCCAGCAGCGAGGGGACAGGGCTTTCGAGGGGCTACACCTTC	CASSEGTGLSRGYTF
TRBV29-1	TRBJ2-1	.	TGCAGCGTTGAAGACGCAAAGGGGGCCTACAATGAGCAGTTCTTC	CSVEDAKGAYNEQFF
TRBV2	TRBJ2-1	.	TGTGCCAGCAGTCCCGACAGCTCCTACAATGAGCAGTTCTTC	CASSPDSSYNEQFF
TRBV2	TRBJ2-5	.	TGTGCCAGCCAGGGAAGAAATATGGAGACCCAGTACTTC	CASQGRNMETQYF
TRBV27	TRBJ2-1	TRBD2	TGTGCCAGCAGTCTCCTGGGGCGGGAGGGATACAATGAGCAGTTCTTC	CASSLLGREGYNEQFF
TRBV6-1	TRBJ2-7	.	TGTGCCAGCACGGATAATCCGGGGAGCTACGAGCAGTACTTC	CASTDNPGSYEQYF
TRBV7-9	TRBJ2-4	TRBD2	TGTGCCAGCAGCTTAGGCGGGACTACGAGGACAAACATTCAGTACTTC	CASSLGGTTRTNIQYF
TRBV29-1	TRBJ1-4	.	TGCAGCGGCAAACAGGGTCCGGATAATGAAAAACTGTTTTTT	CSGKQGPDNEKLFF
TRBV6-6	TRBJ1-2	.	TGTGCCAGCAGTCGGACAGAGACGCGACTCTATGGCTACACCTTC	CASSRTETRLYGYTF
TRBV12-2	TRBJ1-2	.	TGTGCAAGTCGCTTAGGGGCCGTCTACGGGACAGGGATTCAGTGGCTCGATGGCTACACCTTC	CASRLGAVYGTGIQWLDGYTF
TRBV29-1	TRBJ1-1	.	TGCAGCGTTTCCCGACTCTCCAACACTGAAGCTTTCTTT	CSVSRLSNTEAFF
TRBV14	TRBJ2-3	TRBD1	TGTGCCAGCAGCCCGGACAGGGATCAAGATACGCAGTATTTT	CASSPDRDQDTQYF
TRBV7-3	TRBJ2-3	TRBD2	TGTGCCAGCAGCTCAGCTAGCGGGAGGTCAGATACGCAGTATTTT	CASSSASGRSDTQYF
TRBV6-6	TRBJ2-7	.	TGTGCCAGCAGTTTCTTGACAGTCACCTACGAGCAGTACTTC	CASSFLTVTYEQYF
TRBV7-8	TRBJ2-2	TRBD1	TGTGCCAGCAGCCCGACAGGGTGGGACACCGGGGAGCTGTTTTTT	CASSPTGWDTGELFF
TRBV6-6	TRBJ1-2	.	TGTGCCAGCAGCCCTCCGACAAACTATGGCTACACCTTC	CASSPPTNYGYTF
TRBV7-8	TRBJ1-3	.	TGTGCCAGCAGCTTTACCTTCGGGGAGAGCTCTGGAAACACCATATATTTT	CASSFTFGESSGNTIYF
TRBV9	TRBJ2-1	.	TGTGCCAGCAGCGAGACCGGCGGGATCAACAATGAGCAGTTCTTC	CASSETGGINNEQFF
TRBV7-3	TRBJ2-5	.	TGTGCCAGCAGCCCGATGTCGGCCCAGTACTTC	CASSPMSAQYF
TRBV7-3	TRBJ2-3	.	TGTGCCAGCAGCTTAGCTAGGACAGATACGCAGTATTTT	CASSLARTDTQYF
TRBV7-9	TRBJ1-2	TRBD1	TGTGCCAGCACACAAACAGGGGGCGCCGGTAACTATGGCTACACCTTC	CASTQTGGAGNYGYTF
TRBV11-2	TRBJ2-7	TRBD1	TGTGCCAGCAGCCCCTACTTCGGGACAGGGGGCTACGAGCAGTACTTC	CASSPYFGTGGYEQYF
TRBV7-9	TRBJ2-1	.	TGTGCCAGCAGCTTATTGGACAGGGAGGGTGAGCAGTTCTTC	CASSLLDREGEQFF
TRBV7-6	TRBJ2-1	TRBD2	TGTGCCAGCAGCCGGACTAGCGGGGGAAATATCTACAATGAGCAGTTCTTC	CASSRTSGGNIYNEQFF